This T cell receptor beta chain originates from a study of graft-versus-host responses after intestinal transplantation. Study-wide background: Multivisceral, liver-intestinal, or isolated intestinal transplants were performed in recipients. Recipients were all induced with anti-thymocyte globulin, then given tacrolimus and steroids for roughly 3 years.

Measured with immunoSEQ multiplex PCR; TCRdb has only the in-frame clones, and not every one. Of more than 70,000 clones detected, 85% to 95% appear once; the ten largest clones hold approximately 0.4%. For this clone: As yet, its antigen is unknown.

Study findings and constraints: The authors found GvH clones in recipient marrow, some appearing first in ileum or blood.

CDR1 and CDR2 from the germline V gene are MDHEN and SYDVKM. V was clipped by 0 bases and J by 1 base; unmatched bases: 4. The CDR3 consists of 16 residues. The chain links TRBV28 to TRBJ2-7, with TRBD1 matching 9 bases. The origin of this receptor is a human donor who was the organ donor for an intestinal transplant. The sequencing here drew on unstimulated CD8+ T cells sorted from spleen or lymph node cells, taken before transplant. The CDR3 sequence: CASSLWNRGQSYEQYF. The CDR3 bases are TGTGCCAGCAGTTTATGGAACAGGGGGCAATCCTACGAGCAGTACTTC.